This entry is about one T cell receptor (beta chain). Its target is unknown. This sample was taken from a study of CD8 T cells in Susac syndrome. Study-level points and caveats: In its TCR sequencing and HLA analysis, the study acknowledged that the number of individuals was relatively small.

While CD8+ and CD4+ T cells were isolated negatively, TEMRA cells were enriched by FACS. It was with random hexamers that roughly 0.45 to 1 ug RNA was reverse transcribed. An immunoSEQ multiplex PCR generated amplified TCR beta CDR3 products spanning 54 Vbeta and 13 Jbeta. MiXCR, applied by TCRdb to the immunoSEQ multiplex PCR reads, yields one record per CDR3 protein. The sample has around 80,000 distinct CDR3 sequences, 90% to 95% seen once; the top ten hold 0.26%. There are 19 residues in the CDR3. With V trimmed by 1 base and J by 8 bases, 17 bases remained unmatched. Germline CDR1 is SGHAT and CDR2 is FQNNGV.

The sequencing sample was made of CD8+ T cells from PBMCs. The chain uses TRBV11-2 and TRBJ2-1; 10 nucleotides line up with TRBD2. This TCR came from a human donor in good health. The CDR3 DNA reads TGTGCCAGCAGCTTAGTTACAGGGGAGCTAGCGGGAGTCAAAGATGAGCAGTTCTTC. This sequence encodes CASSLVTGELAGVKDEQFF.